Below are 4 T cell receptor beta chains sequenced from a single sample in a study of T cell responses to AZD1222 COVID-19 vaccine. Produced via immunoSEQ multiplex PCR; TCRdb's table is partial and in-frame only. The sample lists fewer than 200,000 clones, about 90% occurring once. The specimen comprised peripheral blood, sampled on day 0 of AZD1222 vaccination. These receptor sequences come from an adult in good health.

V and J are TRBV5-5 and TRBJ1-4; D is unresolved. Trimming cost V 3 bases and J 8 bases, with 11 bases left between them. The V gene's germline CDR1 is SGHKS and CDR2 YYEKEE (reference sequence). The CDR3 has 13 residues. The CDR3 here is CASSSQPTEKLFF. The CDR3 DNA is TGTGCCAGCAGCTCCCAACCTACCGAAAAACTGTTTTTT. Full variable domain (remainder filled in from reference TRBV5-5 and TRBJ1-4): DAGVTQSPTHLIKTRGQQVTLRCSPISGHKSVSWYQQVLGQGPQFIFQYYEKEERGRGNFPDRFSARQFPNYSSELNVNALLLGDSALYLCASSSQPTEKLFFGSGTQLSVL.

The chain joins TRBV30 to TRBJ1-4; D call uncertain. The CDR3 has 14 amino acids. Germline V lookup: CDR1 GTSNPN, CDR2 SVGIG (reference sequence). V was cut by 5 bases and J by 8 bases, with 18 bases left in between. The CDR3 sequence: CAWGSDPRGEKLFF. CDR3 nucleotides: TGTGCCTGGGGCAGCGACCCGAGAGGGGAAAAACTGTTTTTT.

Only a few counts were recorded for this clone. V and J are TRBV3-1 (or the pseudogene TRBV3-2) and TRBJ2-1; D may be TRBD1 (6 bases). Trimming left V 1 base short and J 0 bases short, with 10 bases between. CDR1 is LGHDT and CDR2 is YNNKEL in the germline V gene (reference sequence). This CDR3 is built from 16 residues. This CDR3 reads CASSQGQAFSYNEQFF. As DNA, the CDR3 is TGTGCCAGCAGCCAAGGACAGGCCTTCTCCTACAATGAGCAGTTCTTC.

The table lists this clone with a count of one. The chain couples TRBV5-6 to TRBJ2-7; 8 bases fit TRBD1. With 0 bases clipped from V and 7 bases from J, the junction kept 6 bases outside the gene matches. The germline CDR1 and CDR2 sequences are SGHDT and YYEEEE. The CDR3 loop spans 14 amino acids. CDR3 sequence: CASSLGTGYWEQYF. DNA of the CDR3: TGTGCCAGCAGCTTGGGGACAGGGTATTGGGAGCAGTACTTC.